What follows are 16 T cell receptor beta chains derived from one specimen sequenced in a study of blood T cell repertoires in COVID-19 (dated by TCRdb to the early 2020s). The library was produced with the immunoSEQ multiplex PCR assay. Held by TCRdb, this immuneACCESS table contains in-frame sequences only and omits some clones. Under half of the omission traces to an unresolved V gene where checked; the cause of the rest is unknown. In this sample the table shows approximately 250,000 clones, approximately 88% of which occur a single time. The ten largest clones take up 2% to 3% of the sample. Sequencing was performed on PBMCs or T cells enriched from blood (not recorded which). Receptors were obtained from a woman aged 40 to 55 with acute COVID-19.

The J gene is TRBJ1-4, the V gene TRBV7-9; TRBD1 agrees at 7 bases. Looked up from germline, CDR1 is SEHNR and CDR2 is FQNEAQ (reference sequence). This CDR3 spans 15 amino acids. J gave up 2 bases and V 5 bases, and 5 bases lay outside the gene matches. CDR3 DNA sequence: TGTGCCAGCAGCCCCTGGGGACAGACTAATGAAAAACTGTTTTTT. This translates into CASSPWGQTNEKLFF.

CDR3 DNA: TGTGCCAGCAACCGAAACGTAGGGGCTGGAGGGGCCAACGTCCTGACTTTC. Translation: CASNRNVGAGGANVLTF. V gene TRBV2 combines with J gene TRBJ2-6; possibly TRBD1 for D (5 bases). CDR1 is SNHLY, CDR2 FYNNEI, per germline. The CDR3 has 17 amino acids. Trimming stripped 7 bases from V and 4 bases from J, with 20 bases between. The full variable domain, in which reference TRBV2 and TRBJ2-6 provide the parts outside the CDR3, is EPEVTQTPSHQVTQMGQEVILRCVPISNHLYFYWYRQILGQKVEFLVSFYNNEISEKSEIFDDQFSVERPDGSNFTLKIRSTKLEDSAMYFCASNRNVGAGGANVLTFGAGSRLTVL.

The chain links TRBV20-1 to TRBJ1-1; D remains unclear. Trimming took 3 bases from V and 5 from J, leaving 16 bases between them. This CDR3 has 14 residues. Germline-derived CDR1 and CDR2 are DFQATT and SNEGSKA (reference sequence). The CDR3 nucleotides are TGCAGTGCTAGTAAGTTGAAGGGAGGAACTGAAGCTTTCTTT. This sequence encodes CSASKLKGGTEAFF.

This sequence joins TRBV9 and TRBJ1-3; D unclear. Germline CDR1 reads SGDLS; CDR2 reads YYNGEE. Trimming pared 4 bases from V and 0 bases from J, leaving 11 bases between. The CDR3 loop spans 15 amino acids. The CDR3 DNA reads TGTGCCAGCAGCCCTACTGCGAGCTCTGGAAACACCATATATTTT. This sequence encodes CASSPTASSGNTIYF.

This clone was seen a few times. J is TRBJ2-1 and V is TRBV29-1, with TRBD1 matching 10 bases. The CDR3 is 15 amino acids. V trimming: 7 bases; J trimming: 1 base; junction bases outside the gene matches: 7. CDR1 SQVTM and CDR2 ANQGSEA come from the germline V gene. The CDR3, as DNA: TGCAGCGCCTCCGGGACAGGGGTATCCTACAATGAGCAGTTCTTC. Its protein is CSASGTGVSYNEQFF.

The chain recombines TRBV7-2 with TRBJ1-5; TRBD1 aligns across 11 bases. J was trimmed by 6 bases and V by 3 bases; bases with no gene match: 4. There are 15 residues in the CDR3. Germline-derived CDR1 and CDR2 are SGHTA and FQGNSA. The CDR3 loop is CASSFHGTGGQPQHF. CDR3 sequence (DNA): TGTGCCAGCAGCTTCCACGGGACAGGGGGTCAGCCCCAGCATTTT.

This chain links TRBV6-2 or TRBV6-3 with TRBJ2-1; 12 bases agree with TRBD2. The CDR3 is made up of 16 amino acids. The V segment lost 5 bases and the J segment 9 bases; nucleotides outside the gene matches: 11. Germline loops: CDR1 MNHEY, CDR2 SVGEGT. Here the CDR3 DNA reads TGTGCCAGCAGTCGCCTTAGACTAGCGGGGGATGGTGAGCAGTTCTTC. Protein product: CASSRLRLAGDGEQFF.

CDR3 loop: CASRGGLSNTGELFF. The CDR3 DNA is TGTGCCAGTAGAGGGGGTCTATCGAACACCGGGGAGCTGTTTTTT. The chain combines TRBV19 with TRBJ2-2, with D maybe TRBD1 (6 bases). The V gene lost 6 bases and the J gene lost 0 bases, with 11 bases spanning the gap. Looked up from germline, CDR1 is LNHDA and CDR2 is SQIVND (reference sequence). This CDR3 is 15 amino acids long.

This rearrangement joins TRBV10-2 to TRBJ1-1; no clear D gene. CDR3 length equals 11 residues. The V gene lost 6 bases and the J gene lost 1 base, with 3 bases spanning the gap. Per germline, CDR1 WSHSY and CDR2 SAAADI. The CDR3 DNA reads TGCGCCAGCAGCCAGAACACTGAAGCTTTCTTT. Translation: CASSQNTEAFF.

V usage is TRBV4-3 and J usage is TRBJ2-3; 7 bases are shared with TRBD2. CDR3 length: 15 residues. Germline loops: CDR1 LGHNA, CDR2 YSLEER. V shed 1 base, J shed 5 bases, and the junction held 6 bases outside the gene matches. The CDR3 protein is CASSQAEGRVDTQYF. DNA of the CDR3: TGCGCCAGCAGCCAAGCGGAAGGGAGGGTAGATACGCAGTATTTT.

The chain uses TRBV5-4 and TRBJ2-5; no reliable D call. This CDR3 has 14 amino acids. V was shortened by 0 bases and J by 2 bases, with 8 bases between the two germline ends. Per the germline V gene, CDR1 is SGHNT and CDR2 is YYREEE (reference sequence). The DNA for the CDR3 is TGTGCCAGCAGCTTGGGATCCAGTCAAGAGACCCAGTACTTC. Translation: CASSLGSSQETQYF.

The CDR3 spells CASSSWTRPGEKLFF. Here the CDR3 DNA reads TGTGCCAGCAGCTCCTGGACCCGGCCGGGGGAAAAACTGTTTTTT. The chain couples TRBV7-9 to TRBJ1-4; no reliable D call. CDR3 length: 15 residues. Germline V gives CDR1 SEHNR, CDR2 FQNEAQ (reference sequence). V was pared by 4 bases and J by 8 bases, with 17 bases between.

V and J are TRBV6-5 and TRBJ2-7, with D unclear. The CDR3 has 15 residues. Trimming stripped 0 bases from V and 2 bases from J, with 11 bases between. CDR1 MNHEY and CDR2 SVGAGI come from the germline V gene. CDR3 residues: CASSYSSAGTYEQYF. CDR3 nucleotide sequence: TGTGCCAGCAGTTACTCGTCCGCAGGCACCTACGAGCAGTACTTC.

The chain has TRBV18 and TRBJ1-5; TRBD1 is a possible D gene (6 bases). This CDR3 comprises 16 residues. Germline V CDR1 and CDR2: KGHSH, LQKENI. V lost 2 bases to trimming and J lost 2 bases, with 13 bases between them. The CDR3 here is CASSPWGGAGNQPQHF. In DNA, the CDR3 is TGTGCCAGCTCACCATGGGGGGGCGCGGGCAATCAGCCCCAGCATTTT.

The chain is built from TRBV5-1 and TRBJ2-1; D might be TRBD1 (5 bases). Germline loops: CDR1 SGHRS, CDR2 YFSETQ. CDR3 length: 12 residues. The V end was cut by 0 bases, the J end by 9 bases, with 7 bases between. The CDR3, as DNA: TGCGCCAGCAGCTTGGAGGGGTTTGAGCAGTTCTTC. This sequence encodes CASSLEGFEQFF. Together with reference TRBV5-1 and TRBJ2-1, the CDR3 gives the full variable domain: KAGVTQTPRYLIKTRGQQVTLSCSPISGHRSVSWYQQTPGQGLQFLFEYFSETQRNKGNFPGRFSGRQFSNSRSEMNVSTLELGDSALYLCASSLEGFEQFFGPGTRLTVL.

V usage is TRBV6-5 and J usage is TRBJ1-1, with D possibly matching TRBD1 (6 bases). Germline assignment: CDR1 MNHEY and CDR2 SVGAGI. The V end lost 8 bases, the J end lost 6 bases, and 10 bases lay between the germline ends. The CDR3 spans 11 residues. The CDR3 sequence: CASLQGPEAFF. The CDR3 bases are TGTGCCAGCTTGCAGGGGCCTGAAGCTTTCTTT.